Listed below are T cell receptor beta chains from one sample, sequenced in a study of breast tumors, draining lymph nodes, adjacent tissues. TCRdb recomputed calls from the multiplex PCR reads with MiXCR, one row per CDR3 protein. The sample carries about 230,000 distinct CDR3 sequences, less than 40% recorded once. Material for sequencing was axillary lymph node tissue. Every receptor here comes from a female donor with breast cancer. Some clones in this sample may be carry-over from other donors' samples. The CDR3 runs from the conserved cysteine through the conserved F or W. Each record gives: D gene, J gene, V gene, clone size, CDR3 DNA, CDR3 protein. A D gene is named only where the DNA matches it firmly. Expanded clones get a size class; other rows say once, few or many, or leave the size out.

D: TRBD2
J: TRBJ2-7
V: TRBV20-1
size: .
DNA: TGCAGTGCTAGAGATTCCGGGACTAGCGGGAACGAGCAGTACTTC
CDR3: CSARDSGTSGNEQYF

D: TRBD2
J: TRBJ2-3
V: TRBV25-1
size: .
DNA: TGTGCCAGCAGCCCCGGGACTAGCGGGAAAGCAAGCACAGATACGCAGTATTTT
CDR3: CASSPGTSGKASTDTQYF

D: TRBD2
J: TRBJ2-1
V: TRBV6-1
size: .
DNA: TGTGCCAGCAGTGAAGAAGCACTGGCGGGAGTAATCTACAATGAGCAGTTCTTC
CDR3: CASSEEALAGVIYNEQFF

D: TRBD2
J: TRBJ2-3
V: TRBV20-1
size: few
DNA: TGCAGTGCTAGAGCTAGCGGGAGAGGCAATGAGCAGTATTTT
CDR3: CSARASGRGNEQYF

D: .
J: TRBJ2-3
V: TRBV7-8
size: .
DNA: TGTGCCAGCAGCTTACCCTTCGATACGCAGTATTTT
CDR3: CASSLPFDTQYF

D: .
J: TRBJ1-2
V: TRBV3-1
size: .
DNA: TGTGCCAGCAGCCAGACCGGGGCAGGCTATGGCTACACCTTC
CDR3: CASSQTGAGYGYTF

D: TRBD2
J: TRBJ2-2
V: TRBV7-2
size: .
DNA: TGTGCCAGCAGCGCGTGGCGACTAGCGGGCACCGGGGAGCTGTTTTTT
CDR3: CASSAWRLAGTGELFF

D: TRBD2
J: TRBJ2-1
V: TRBV5-1
size: .
DNA: TGCGCCAGCTTGGTATGGCTAGCGGGAGGAACGCCCTACAATGAGCAGTTCTTC
CDR3: CASLVWLAGGTPYNEQFF

D: TRBD2
J: TRBJ2-1
V: TRBV2
size: .
DNA: TGTGCCAGCAATAAGGGACTAGGCTACAATGAGCAGTTCTTC
CDR3: CASNKGLGYNEQFF

D: TRBD1
J: TRBJ2-4
V: TRBV18
size: few
DNA: TGTGCCAGCTCACCGGACAGGAGTCTAGCCAAAAACATTCAGTACTTC
CDR3: CASSPDRSLAKNIQYF

D: .
J: TRBJ2-5
V: TRBV2
size: many
DNA: TGTGCCAGCAGTGAACGGGGGCAGATAGAAGAGACCCAGTACTTC
CDR3: CASSERGQIEETQYF

D: TRBD1
J: TRBJ1-1
V: TRBV7-9
size: few
DNA: TGTGCCAGCAGCCCACAGTCGGGCAGGGGGCAGGGAGGCACTGAAGCTTTCTTT
CDR3: CASSPQSGRGQGGTEAFF

D: TRBD2
J: TRBJ2-2
V: TRBV9
size: many
DNA: TGTGCCAGCAGCTTCCCGACTAGCGGGAGCACCGGGGAGCTGTTTTTT
CDR3: CASSFPTSGSTGELFF

D: TRBD2
J: TRBJ2-5
V: TRBV2
size: many
DNA: TGTGCCAGCAGGGGAGGGAGGCAAGAGACCCAGTACTTC
CDR3: CASRGGRQETQYF

D: .
J: TRBJ2-3
V: TRBV14
size: many
DNA: TGTGCCAGCAGCCAGCTGAGCGGCACAGATACGCAGTATTTT
CDR3: CASSQLSGTDTQYF

D: .
J: TRBJ1-4
V: TRBV19
size: many
DNA: TGTGCCAGTAGTACCTTGGGACGGGGTACTAATGAAAAACTGTTTTTT
CDR3: CASSTLGRGTNEKLFF

D: TRBD1
J: TRBJ1-2
V: TRBV7-2
size: many
DNA: TGTGCCAGCAGTGCCGACAGGGGAGACGGCTACACCTTC
CDR3: CASSADRGDGYTF

D: TRBD1
J: TRBJ2-5
V: TRBV29-1
size: many
DNA: TGCAGCGAGGCTCAACGGGACAGGGGGCGGGAGACCCAGTACTTC
CDR3: CSEAQRDRGRETQYF

D: .
J: TRBJ2-3
V: TRBV4-2
size: many
DNA: TGTGCCAGCAGCCAATCCTCAGGGAGCACAGATACGCAGTATTTT
CDR3: CASSQSSGSTDTQYF

D: .
J: TRBJ2-3
V: TRBV6-1
size: .
DNA: TGTGCCAGCAACGGACCAGCCACAGATACGCAGTATTTT
CDR3: CASNGPATDTQYF

D: .
J: TRBJ2-3
V: TRBV3-1
size: many
DNA: TGTGCCAGCAGCCAAGGAGGGAATGCGCAGTATTTT
CDR3: CASSQGGNAQYF

D: TRBD1
J: TRBJ1-6
V: TRBV6-6
size: many
DNA: TGTGCCAGCAGTAGACAGGGTCCCCATAATTCACCCCTCCACTTT
CDR3: CASSRQGPHNSPLHF

D: .
J: TRBJ2-6
V: TRBV6-2/TRBV6-3
size: few
DNA: TGTGCCAGCAGTTACTCGATGCCTTTC
CDR3: CASSYSMPF

D: TRBD2
J: TRBJ2-1
V: TRBV9
size: many
DNA: TGTGCCAGCAGCGTGGCTAGCGGGAAGAATGAGCAGTTCTTC
CDR3: CASSVASGKNEQFF

D: .
J: TRBJ2-1
V: TRBV27
size: many
DNA: TGTGCCAGCAGTCTCCAATGGGGGGCTCTCAATGAGCAGTTCTTC
CDR3: CASSLQWGALNEQFF

D: TRBD1
J: TRBJ2-3
V: TRBV6-5
size: .
DNA: TGTGCCAGCAGTCCGTCAGGGACAGGAATATTCGATACGCAGTATTTT
CDR3: CASSPSGTGIFDTQYF

D: TRBD1
J: TRBJ2-6
V: TRBV5-6
size: .
DNA: TGTGCCAGCAGCTTCGGGACAGGGGGCTCTGGGGCCAACGTCCTGACTTTC
CDR3: CASSFGTGGSGANVLTF

D: .
J: TRBJ1-4
V: TRBV20-1
size: .
DNA: TGCAGTGTGGCCCAGGGTCGCGAAGAACCGTTTTTT
CDR3: CSVAQGREEPFF

D: .
J: TRBJ1-4
V: TRBV6-6
size: many
DNA: TGTGCCAGCAGTTACTCGGCACTCGAAAAACTGTTTTTT
CDR3: CASSYSALEKLFF

D: .
J: TRBJ2-7
V: TRBV9
size: .
DNA: TGTGCCAGCAGCAATCCGGGACACTCCTACGAGTGGTACTTC
CDR3: CASSNPGHSYEWYF

D: .
J: TRBJ2-6
V: TRBV11-3
size: many
DNA: TGTGCCAGCAGCTTAGATAATTCTTATGGGGCCAACGTCCTGACTTTC
CDR3: CASSLDNSYGANVLTF

D: .
J: TRBJ1-2
V: TRBV19
size: once
DNA: TGTGCCAGTAGTACCGTAACGGGGGGCTATGGCTACACCTTC
CDR3: CASSTVTGGYGYTF

D: .
J: TRBJ2-5
V: TRBV4-3
size: many
DNA: TGCGCCAGCAGCCAAGCATTGCTCCCTGGGGAGACCCAGTACTTC
CDR3: CASSQALLPGETQYF

D: .
J: TRBJ1-2
V: TRBV5-1
size: many
DNA: TGCGCCAGCAGCCCGAGGGGGGGAGATGGCTACACCTTC
CDR3: CASSPRGGDGYTF

D: TRBD2
J: TRBJ2-3
V: TRBV20-1
size: .
DNA: TGCAGTGCGGTACCTGCTAGCGGGTCGTACAATGAGCAGTATTTT
CDR3: CSAVPASGSYNEQYF

D: .
J: TRBJ2-2
V: TRBV6-5
size: few
DNA: TGTGCCAGCAGTCACTCGATCGGACAGTCCACCGGGGAGCTGTTTTTT
CDR3: CASSHSIGQSTGELFF

D: .
J: TRBJ1-5
V: TRBV19
size: many
DNA: TGTGCCAGTAGTAACGGGCAGCCCCAGCATTTT
CDR3: CASSNGQPQHF

D: .
J: TRBJ2-7
V: TRBV7-8
size: many
DNA: TGTGCCAGCAAAGCGGAGCCCCATCAGTACGAGCAGTACTTC
CDR3: CASKAEPHQYEQYF

D: .
J: TRBJ1-2
V: TRBV20-1
size: many
DNA: TGCAGTGGGGGCGGGGACTATGGCTACACCTTC
CDR3: CSGGGDYGYTF